A selection of T cell receptor beta chains follows, all from one sample in a study of identifying expanded T cells in peripheral blood. The method was immunoSEQ multiplex PCR; TCRdb's version includes in-frame clones alone and lacks a portion of them. The sample lists fewer than 130,000 clones, about 89% occurring once. The specimen was blood. These receptors all stem from a person aged 18-70 years in good health. Both conserved end residues are part of each CDR3. D genes are given only for firm matches. Clone size appears in some rows only: once, few, many, or a class for an expanded clone.

>TRBJ2-3|TRBV19|NA|NA|14
TGTGCCAGTAGTATCCTCGGGCCCCCAGATACGCAGTATTTT
CASSILGPPDTQYF
>TRBJ2-7|TRBV7-2|TRBD1|NA|14
TGTGCCAGCAGCTTAAGGGACAGGGGTTACGAGCAGTACTTC
CASSLRDRGYEQYF
>TRBJ2-2|TRBV7-6|TRBD2|NA|16
TGTGCCAGCAGCTTCCTCCTAGCGGAGCACACCGGGGAGCTGTTTTTT
CASSFLLAEHTGELFF
>TRBJ2-2|TRBV4-2|TRBD1|few|17
TGTGCCAGCAGCCACCCGACAGGGGGCACAGGCACCGGGGAGCTGTTTTTT
CASSHPTGGTGTGELFF
>TRBJ1-1|TRBV4-3|NA|NA|16
TGCGCCAGCAGCCAAGTCAGGGCAGTTGCGCCCACTGAAGCTTTCTTT
CASSQVRAVAPTEAFF
>TRBJ1-3|TRBV5-4|NA|NA|13
TGTGCCAGCAGTAGTTTCTCTGGAAACACCATATATTTT
CASSSFSGNTIYF
>TRBJ2-3|TRBV18|NA|NA|15
TGTGCCAGCTCACCACATTCGGGGGGCACAGATACGCAGTATTTT
CASSPHSGGTDTQYF
>TRBJ2-1|TRBV7-7|TRBD1|NA|16
TGTGCCAGCAGCTTGGGTTGGGACAGGGATTACAATGAGCAGTTCTTC
CASSLGWDRDYNEQFF
>TRBJ2-5|TRBV6-5|TRBD2|NA|15
TGTGCCAGCAGTTACTTCGGGGGGGCCCAAGAGACCCAGTACTTC
CASSYFGGAQETQYF
>TRBJ1-2|TRBV30|NA|NA|13
TGTGCCTGGAGTGTACATGGGGGGACCGGCTACACCTTC
CAWSVHGGTGYTF